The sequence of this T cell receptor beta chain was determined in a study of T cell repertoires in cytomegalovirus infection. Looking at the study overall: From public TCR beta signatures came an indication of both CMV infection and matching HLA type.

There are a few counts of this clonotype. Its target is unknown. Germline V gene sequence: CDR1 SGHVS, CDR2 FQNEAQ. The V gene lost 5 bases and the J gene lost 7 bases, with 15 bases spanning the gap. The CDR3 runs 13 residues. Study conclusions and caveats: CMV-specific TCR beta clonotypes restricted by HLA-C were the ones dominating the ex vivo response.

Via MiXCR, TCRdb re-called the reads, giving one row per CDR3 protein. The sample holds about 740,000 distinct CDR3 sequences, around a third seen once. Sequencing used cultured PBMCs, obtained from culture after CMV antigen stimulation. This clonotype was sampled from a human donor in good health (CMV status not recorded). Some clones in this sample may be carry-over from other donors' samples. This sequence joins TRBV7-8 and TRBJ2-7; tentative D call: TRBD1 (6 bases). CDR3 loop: CASSPRTGMEQYF. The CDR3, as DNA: TGTGCCAGCAGCCCGAGAACAGGGATGGAGCAGTACTTC.